This T cell receptor beta chain was captured in a study of T cell responses to AZD1222 COVID-19 vaccine. The CDR3 consists of 16 residues. Looked up from germline, CDR1 is MNHEY and CDR2 is SMNVEV (reference sequence). Trimming at V came to 0 bases and at J to 5 bases, leaving 6 bases not matched to a gene. General observations from the study: White British ancestry dominated among donors, who included more females, and clonal diversity was possibly underestimated. Two AZD1222 administrations were followed by greater Spike-specific TCR breadth and depth.

Generated by immunoSEQ multiplex PCR, the TCRdb table keeps only in-frame clones and is missing some. The data contain about 150,000 clones, 93% of them seen just once; the ten biggest clones take up under 6.5%. To note about this clone: Its antigen is still unknown.

This receptor was taken from an adult in good health. J is TRBJ2-2 and V is TRBV27; 7 bases map to TRBD2. Sequenced material: peripheral blood, taken on day 0 of AZD1222 vaccination. CDR3 region: CASSLSTGGWTGELFF. The CDR3 DNA is TGTGCCAGCAGTTTATCCACGGGGGGTTGGACCGGGGAGCTGTTTTTT.